The 30 T cell receptor beta chains below come from one sample, sequenced in a study of PD-L1 blockade in urothelial cancer. Clones were sequenced by immunoSEQ multiplex PCR, and TCRdb holds only the in-frame ones, with some missing. The table records tens of thousands of clones, roughly 87% of them present only once. Sequenced here: PBMCs, sampled around atezolizumab (anti-PD-L1) treatment. The origin of the receptors is a woman aged 70 to 79 with urothelial cancer.

This clone was seen just once. One end of the junction varies from germline; a read error may be responsible. The rearrangement links TRBV5-1 to TRBJ1-2; D is perhaps TRBD1 (5 bases). This CDR3 spans 13 amino acids. The germline CDR1 and CDR2 sequences are SGHRS and YFSETQ. CDR3 DNA sequence: TGCGCCAGCAGCTTGGCCCAAGGAGGGGTCCCCCTCTTC. Protein: CASSLAQGGVPLF.

The J gene is TRBJ1-5, the V gene TRBV5-1; D is ambiguous. The V and J ends lost 1 base and 2 bases respectively, with 4 bases between them. CDR1 SGHRS and CDR2 YFSETQ come from the germline V gene. The CDR3 covers 13 residues. The CDR3 sequence is CASSLSGNQPQHF. CDR3 bases: TGCGCCAGCAGCTTGTCAGGCAATCAGCCCCAGCATTTT. Drawing the rest from reference TRBV5-1 and TRBJ1-5, the complete variable domain is KAGVTQTPRYLIKTRGQQVTLSCSPISGHRSVSWYQQTPGQGLQFLFEYFSETQRNKGNFPGRFSGRQFSNSRSEMNVSTLELGDSALYLCASSLSGNQPQHFGDGTRLSIL.

The genes are TRBV2 and TRBJ2-7; 11 bases align to TRBD2. The CDR3 loop spans 18 amino acids. Germline V gene data show CDR1 as SNHLY and CDR2 as FYNNEI. V was pared by 10 bases and J by 0 bases, with 17 bases of the junction left unmatched. CDR3 bases: TGTGCCAACTATGACCCGGGACTAGCGGCCCCGAGCTCCTACGAGCAGTACTTC. Protein: CANYDPGLAAPSSYEQYF.

The chain combines TRBV7-8 with TRBJ2-7; D is unresolved. Trimming shortened V by 1 base and J by 3 bases, and 10 bases separated the two germline ends. CDR3 length: 14 amino acids. Per germline, CDR1 SGHVS and CDR2 FQNEAQ. For the CDR3, the DNA is TGTGCCAGCAGCTTAGGTAGTCAGGACTACGAGCAGTACTTC. Translated: CASSLGSQDYEQYF.

The chain is built from TRBV7-9 and TRBJ2-5, with 7 bases that match TRBD1. The germline V gene encodes CDR1 SEHNR and CDR2 FQNEAQ (reference sequence). The CDR3 runs 14 residues. V shed 5 bases, J shed 5 bases, and the junction held 8 bases outside the gene matches. The CDR3: CASSISGTVETQYF. CDR3 DNA sequence: TGTGCCAGCAGCATTTCCGGGACAGTGGAGACCCAGTACTTC. Based on the CDR3 plus reference TRBV7-9 and TRBJ2-5, the full variable domain is DTGVSQNPRHKITKRGQNVTFRCDPISEHNRLYWYRQTLGQGPEFLTYFQNEAQLEKSRLLSDRFSAERPKGSFSTLEIQRTEQGDSAMYLCASSISGTVETQYFGPGTRLLVL.

V gene TRBV7-9 combines with J gene TRBJ2-1, with D possibly being TRBD1 (6 bases). The V end was cut by 3 bases, the J end by 0 bases, with 9 bases between. Germline lookup yields CDR1 SEHNR and CDR2 FQNEAQ (reference sequence). The CDR3 contains 15 residues. The CDR3: CASSFRQVSYNEQFF. The CDR3 DNA is TGTGCCAGCAGCTTCAGACAGGTCTCCTACAATGAGCAGTTCTTC.

This chain uses TRBV6-1 with TRBJ2-5, with TRBD2 identical over 10 bases. The CDR3 has 18 residues. Germline CDR1 reads MNHNS; CDR2 reads SASEGT. J was trimmed by 5 bases and V by 2 bases; bases with no gene match: 14. CDR3 DNA sequence: TGTGCCAGCAGTGAACCTCCCCCCCTAGCGGGGGTTTACGAGACCCAGTACTTC. This encodes CASSEPPPLAGVYETQYF.

This rearrangement joins TRBV7-2 to TRBJ2-7; tentative D call: TRBD1 (6 bases). Trimming took off 2 bases at V and 1 base at J, with 12 bases between the two ends. Germline assignment: CDR1 SGHTA and CDR2 FQGNSA. The CDR3 extends over 15 amino acids. This CDR3 reads CASSLLRTASYEQYF. The DNA of the CDR3 is TGTGCCAGCAGCTTATTGAGGACAGCTTCCTACGAGCAGTACTTC.

CDR3 residues: CSAGGQGTYEQYF. In DNA, the CDR3 is TGCAGCGCAGGGGGACAGGGGACTTACGAGCAGTACTTC. This sequence joins TRBV29-1 and TRBJ2-7, with 10 bases that match TRBD1. The V segment lost 7 bases and the J segment 4 bases; nucleotides outside the gene matches: 7. The CDR3 extends over 13 amino acids. The germline V gene encodes CDR1 SQVTM and CDR2 ANQGSEA.

The V call is TRBV6-1, the J call TRBJ2-2; 9 bases agree with TRBD1. From germline, CDR1 is MNHNS and CDR2 SASEGT. CDR3 length equals 15 residues. The ends lost 6 bases at V and 9 bases at J; junction bases unmatched: 11. CDR3: CASRDRDRDTRELFF. The CDR3 DNA reads as TGTGCCAGCAGGGACCGGGACAGGGATACAAGGGAGCTGTTTTTT.

The chain couples TRBV6-9 to TRBJ2-7; D not certain. V was cut by 6 bases and J by 2 bases, with 2 bases left in between. The CDR3 spans 10 residues. Germline V lookup: CDR1 MNHGY, CDR2 SVAAGI. As DNA, the CDR3 is TGTGCCAGCAGCACCTACGAGCAGTACTTC. This sequence encodes CASSTYEQYF.

This chain joins TRBV2 and TRBJ2-3; 10 bases map to TRBD2. V lost 5 bases and J lost 5; bases outside the gene matches: 10. The CDR3 covers 16 residues. In germline, CDR1 is SNHLY, CDR2 FYNNEI. The CDR3 spells CASSPPPSGGEDTQYF. DNA of the CDR3: TGTGCCAGCAGTCCACCTCCTAGCGGGGGCGAAGATACGCAGTATTTT.

This sequence joins TRBV5-1 and TRBJ2-5, with D tentatively TRBD1 (6 bases). Per the germline V gene, CDR1 is SGHRS and CDR2 is YFSETQ. V was trimmed by 0 bases and J by 5 bases, leaving 11 bases between them. CDR3 length: 14 residues. CDR3 in amino acids: CASSLEQGVETQYF. CDR3 sequence (DNA): TGCGCCAGCAGCTTGGAACAGGGAGTCGAGACCCAGTACTTC.

The chain is built from TRBV7-6 and TRBJ2-5; TRBD2 matches at 7 bases. Per the germline V gene, CDR1 is SGHVS and CDR2 is FNYEAQ. Unmatched junction bases numbered 8, after V lost 2 bases and J lost 5 bases. CDR3 length equals 15 residues. In nucleotides, the CDR3 is TGTGCCAGCAGCTTAATGAGAGCGGGACCGGAGACCCAGTACTTC. Its translation is CASSLMRAGPETQYF.

The CDR3 loop is CASSGDSSFYGYTF. For the CDR3, the DNA is TGTGCCAGCAGTGGGGACAGCTCTTTCTATGGCTACACCTTC. V is TRBV2 and J is TRBJ1-2; TRBD1 matches 7 bases. The germline V gene has CDR1 SNHLY and CDR2 FYNNEI. The CDR3 has 14 residues. Trimming removed 4 bases from V and 4 bases from J; junction bases left unmatched: 6.

The chain couples TRBV9 to TRBJ2-5, with TRBD2 identical over 7 bases. Germline V gene data show CDR1 as SGDLS and CDR2 as YYNGEE. Unmatched junction bases numbered 7, after V lost 4 bases and J lost 1 base. CDR3 length: 15 residues. For the CDR3, the DNA is TGTGCCAGCAGCCCCGGGGGGAAACTCCAAGAGACCCAGTACTTC. Translated, it gives CASSPGGKLQETQYF.

The chain links TRBV5-1 to TRBJ2-6, with 9 bases matching TRBD2. Losses at the gene ends were 7 bases for V and 1 base for J; bases not matched to a gene: 12. The CDR3 contains 18 residues. Germline CDR1 SGHRS, CDR2 YFSETQ. The CDR3: CASGSVVAGVSGANVLTF. The CDR3 DNA follows: TGCGCCAGCGGCTCAGTGGTAGCGGGAGTGTCTGGGGCCAACGTCCTGACTTTC.

This chain uses TRBV4-1 with TRBJ1-4, with 7 bases identical to TRBD1. With 4 bases clipped from V and 6 bases from J, the junction kept 5 bases outside the gene matches. The CDR3 contains 14 residues. Germline V gene data show CDR1 as MGHRA and CDR2 as YSYEKL. CDR3 sequence: CASSLTGVDEKLFF. CDR3 DNA: TGCGCCAGCAGCCTTACAGGGGTGGATGAAAAACTGTTTTTT.

In its sample, this clone was seen once. This chain links TRBV13 with TRBJ2-3, with 14 nucleotides matching TRBD2. The CDR3 contains 17 residues. The V gene's germline CDR1 is PRHDT and CDR2 FYEKMQ (reference sequence). V gave up 7 bases and J gave up 0 bases; unmatched junction bases: 6. The CDR3 region is CASKGTSGSPSTDTQYF. CDR3 in DNA: TGTGCCAGCAAAGGGACTAGCGGGAGCCCTAGCACAGATACGCAGTATTTT.

This clone has more than one count but fewer than ten. The chain carries TRBV7-9 and TRBJ2-1; D remains unclear. Germline V gene lookup returns CDR1 SEHNR and CDR2 FQNEAQ (reference sequence). Trimming left V 1 base short and J 0 bases short, with 7 bases between. The CDR3 covers 15 residues. CDR3 in amino acids: CASSLVRSSYNEQFF. The CDR3 DNA follows: TGTGCCAGCAGCTTAGTGCGGAGCTCCTACAATGAGCAGTTCTTC.

This clone appeared a few times. The same CDR3 arises from other DNA sequences in this sample as well. The chain has TRBV5-1 and TRBJ2-3; a possible D gene is TRBD2 (6 bases). This CDR3 is built from 14 residues. Germline values: CDR1 SGHRS, CDR2 YFSETQ. V lost 2 bases and J 1 base, leaving 8 bases between the germline ends. CDR3 residues: CASSFGGGTDTQYF. The CDR3 region has the DNA TGCGCCAGCAGCTTCGGGGGTGGCACAGATACGCAGTATTTT.

This chain links TRBV30 with TRBJ1-5; D is perhaps TRBD1 (6 bases). The CDR3 spans 13 residues. CDR1 and CDR2 (germline): GTSNPN, SVGIG (reference sequence). Trimming cost V 3 bases and J 5 bases, with 11 bases left between them. This chain's CDR3 is CAWSGGLHQPQHF. CDR3 DNA sequence: TGTGCCTGGAGCGGGGGGCTCCATCAGCCCCAGCATTTT.

In DNA form, the CDR3 reads TGTGCCAGCAGTGACACGGGACAATCCTTTCACTATGGCTACACCTTC. It translates to CASSDTGQSFHYGYTF. The rearrangement links TRBV6-4 to TRBJ1-2, with D maybe TRBD1 (6 bases). Per germline, CDR1 MRHNA and CDR2 SNTAGT. V lost 2 bases and J lost 3, with 16 bases in between. This CDR3 has 16 residues.

The V and J genes are TRBV18 and TRBJ2-2; 7 bases map to TRBD1. The V gene's germline CDR1 is KGHSH and CDR2 LQKENI. The V gene end was trimmed by 6 bases and the J gene end by 0 bases; junction bases not matched to a gene: 4. CDR3 length equals 15 residues. CDR3: CASSPTGPNTGELFF. In nucleotides, the CDR3 is TGTGCCAGCTCGCCGACAGGGCCGAACACCGGGGAGCTGTTTTTT.

CDR3 in DNA: TGCAGCGCCACGGAGCTAAACTATGGCTACACCTTC. It encodes CSATELNYGYTF. The chain recombines TRBV29-1 with TRBJ1-2; no firm D call. Trimming took 7 bases from V and 2 from J, leaving 11 bases between them. The CDR3 runs to 12 residues. Germline lookup yields CDR1 SQVTM and CDR2 ANQGSEA.

This clone was observed a handful of times. The V call is TRBV19, the J call TRBJ1-1, with 7 bases lining up with TRBD1. Germline CDR1 and CDR2: LNHDA and SQIVND (reference sequence). The CDR3 is 14 amino acids. V trimming: 4 bases; J trimming: 2 bases; junction bases outside the gene matches: 4. CDR3 DNA: TGTGCCAGTAGTAGGACAGGTGGTAACACTGAAGCTTTCTTT. As protein: CASSRTGGNTEAFF.

The chain employs TRBV5-1 and TRBJ2-1; 7 bases line up with TRBD2. V lost 0 bases, J lost 6 bases, and 12 bases stayed unmatched. CDR3 size: 17 residues. Germline loops: CDR1 SGHRS, CDR2 YFSETQ. CDR3 coding DNA: TGCGCCAGCAGCTTGGGAGGTGGGTTAGCGGGTATCAATGAGCAGTTCTTC. Its translation is CASSLGGGLAGINEQFF.

V usage is TRBV7-8 and J usage is TRBJ2-7; TRBD1 matches 7 bases. Germline V CDR1 and CDR2: SGHVS, FQNEAQ. The ends lost 5 bases at V and 4 bases at J; junction bases unmatched: 5. This CDR3 is 13 amino acids long. The CDR3 region has the DNA TGTGCCAGCAGCCCGCTGGGACAGTACGAGCAGTACTTC. This codes for CASSPLGQYEQYF.

The V call is TRBV5-1, the J call TRBJ1-2, with 9 nucleotides matching TRBD1. With 4 bases clipped from V and 8 bases from J, the junction kept 6 bases outside the gene matches. CDR1 and CDR2 from the germline V gene are SGHRS and YFSETQ. This CDR3 has 13 residues. CDR3 sequence reads: CASSEGQGIGYTF. In DNA, the CDR3 is TGCGCCAGCAGCGAGGGACAGGGAATCGGCTACACCTTC.

The rearrangement joins TRBV19 to TRBJ1-2; 7 bases align to TRBD1. Germline V gene sequence: CDR1 LNHDA, CDR2 SQIVND (reference sequence). The ends lost 7 bases at V and 8 bases at J; junction bases unmatched: 7. This CDR3 spans 12 amino acids. The CDR3 region has the DNA TGTGCCAGTACGATACAGGGGTACGGCTACACCTTC. It translates to CASTIQGYGYTF.